This T cell receptor beta chain was documented in a study of T-cell reconstitution after alpha-beta-depleted transplantation in children. Overall study findings and caveats: Newly made T cells mostly supplied T-cell counts and diversity one year after transplant. There were reportedly several hundred expanded graft clones from which alpha-beta T cells came about two months after transplant. Surviving recipient T cells and intrathymic progenitors accounted for some patients' high TCRbeta diversity at day 60.

Germline values: CDR1 LNHDA, CDR2 SQIVND (reference sequence). V was shortened by 2 bases and J by 6 bases, with 12 bases between the two germline ends. The CDR3 contains 14 residues. This clonotype was counted only a few times. The antigen remains unidentified. This sample's TCRbeta library carried unique molecular identifier barcodes. TCRdb re-called the PCR reads with MiXCR, one entry per CDR3 protein. Among 550,000 to 600,000 distinct CDR3 sequences listed, 20% to 25% were seen once. The chain has TRBV19 and TRBJ2-3; possibly TRBD2 for D (7 bases). This TCR derives from a boy under two years old who had a stem cell transplant for acute myeloid leukemia, so the T cells may come from the graft donor. Sequencing used PBMCs, mostly from graft donor cells, obtained 360 days after TCRalphabeta/CD19-depleted stem cell transplant. DNA of the CDR3: TGTGCCAGTAGTATAAGGGGGGGTTCGGATACGCAGTATTTT. Its protein product is CASSIRGGSDTQYF.